These 16 T cell receptor beta chains were all obtained from the same sample, sequenced in a study of technical replicates of blood from a handful of donors. This table comes from immunoSEQ multiplex PCR, and its TCRdb copy is limited to in-frame clones, with some not included. This sample has fewer than 80,000 clones, with roughly 90% found just once. The sample taken for sequencing was PBMCs. The source is a human donor in good health. Some clones in this sample may be carry-over from other donors' samples.

This chain links TRBV5-8 with TRBJ2-7, with 12 bases aligning to TRBD1. The length of the CDR3 is 14 residues. Per the germline V gene, CDR1 is SGHTS and CDR2 is YDEGEE. The V segment lost 4 bases and the J segment 4 bases; nucleotides outside the gene matches: 3. CDR3 amino acids: CASSQGQGAYEQYF. The CDR3 DNA is TGTGCCAGCAGCCAGGGACAGGGGGCTTACGAGCAGTACTTC.

This sequence joins TRBV5-1 and TRBJ2-6, with D possibly being TRBD2 (6 bases). This CDR3 is built from 16 residues. From germline, CDR1 is SGHRS and CDR2 YFSETQ. V lost 0 bases, J lost 1 base, and 8 bases lay in between. CDR3 amino acids: CASSLVAGSGANVLTF. For the CDR3, the DNA is TGCGCCAGCAGCTTGGTGGCGGGATCTGGGGCCAACGTCCTGACTTTC.

This clone was detected once. The V gene is TRBV5-1, the J gene TRBJ1-1; 12 bases line up with TRBD1. This CDR3 is built from 17 residues. The V and J ends lost 0 bases and 7 bases, in that order; junction bases with no gene match: 10. Germline V gene sequence: CDR1 SGHRS, CDR2 YFSETQ. Here the CDR3 reads CASSLEGTGGGWGEAFF. CDR3 DNA: TGCGCCAGCAGCTTGGAAGGGACAGGGGGCGGTTGGGGTGAAGCTTTCTTT. Based on the CDR3 plus reference TRBV5-1 and TRBJ1-1, the full variable domain is KAGVTQTPRYLIKTRGQQVTLSCSPISGHRSVSWYQQTPGQGLQFLFEYFSETQRNKGNFPGRFSGRQFSNSRSEMNVSTLELGDSALYLCASSLEGTGGGWGEAFFGQGTRLTVV.

The chain employs TRBV7-2 and TRBJ2-1, with 13 bases aligning to TRBD2. Germline CDR1 reads SGHTA; CDR2 reads FQGNSA. V shed 1 base, J shed 10 bases, and the junction held 4 bases outside the gene matches. The CDR3 is made up of 15 amino acids. The DNA for the CDR3 is TGTGCCAGCAGCTTAGGACTAGCGGGGGGCCAAGAGCAGTTCTTC. This codes for CASSLGLAGGQEQFF.

The V and J genes are TRBV27 and TRBJ1-1; 7 bases are shared with TRBD1. Germline V CDR1 and CDR2: MNHEY, SMNVEV (reference sequence). After removal of 5 bases from V and 5 bases from J, the junction contained 8 bases not matched to a gene. The CDR3 has 14 amino acids. The CDR3 sequence is CASSTRQGGTEAFF. The CDR3 nucleotides read TGTGCCAGCAGTACCCGACAGGGTGGGACTGAAGCTTTCTTT.

The gene calls are TRBV12-5 and TRBJ2-7, with D possibly being TRBD1 (5 bases). With 2 bases removed from V and 11 bases from J, the gap between germline ends came to 16 bases. Germline V lookup: CDR1 LGHNT, CDR2 FRNRAP. The CDR3 consists of 13 residues. CDR3 in amino acids: CASGLHRLMEKYF. CDR3 in DNA: TGTGCTAGTGGTTTGCACAGGCTCATGGAGAAGTACTTC. Full variable domain (missing parts from reference TRBV12-5 and TRBJ2-7): DARVTQTPRHKVTEMGQEVTMRCQPILGHNTVFWYRQTMMQGLELLAYFRNRAPLDDSGMPKDRFSAEMPDATLATLKIQPSEPRDSAVYFCASGLHRLMEKYFGPGTRLTVT.

The chain uses TRBV7-3 and TRBJ1-1, with 8 bases that match TRBD1. V lost 4 bases and J lost 9; bases outside the gene matches: 7. CDR3 length equals 13 residues. Germline V CDR1 and CDR2: SGHTA, FQGTGA. The CDR3 reads CASSSDGQGKAFF. The DNA for the CDR3 is TGTGCCAGCAGCTCCGACGGACAGGGCAAAGCTTTCTTT. The full variable domain, rest sourced from reference TRBV7-3 and TRBJ1-1, is GAGVSQTPSNKVTEKGKYVELRCDPISGHTALYWYRQSLGQGPEFLIYFQGTGAADDSGLPNDRFFAVRPEGSVSTLKIQRTERGDSAVYLCASSSDGQGKAFFGQGTRLTVV.

The chain recombines TRBV6-5 with TRBJ1-3; D is unclear. Germline V lookup: CDR1 MNHEY, CDR2 SVGAGI. The CDR3 has 14 residues. The ends were cut back, 5 bases at V and 0 bases at J, with 8 bases in the middle. The CDR3 loop reads CASSGLISGNTIYF. CDR3 nucleotides: TGTGCCAGCAGTGGACTGATCTCTGGAAACACCATATATTTT.

The chain carries TRBV19 and TRBJ1-1; TRBD1 aligns across 9 bases. CDR3 size: 15 residues. Trimming removed 3 bases from V and 6 bases from J; junction bases left unmatched: 8. CDR1 is LNHDA and CDR2 is SQIVND in the germline V gene (reference sequence). CDR3 coding DNA: TGTGCCAGTAGTATCCCGACAGGGGGGGCCTCTGAAGCTTTCTTT. This encodes CASSIPTGGASEAFF.

The genes are TRBV7-9 and TRBJ2-7; TRBD1 might be the D (5 bases). From germline, CDR1 is SEHNR and CDR2 FQNEAQ (reference sequence). V lost 4 bases to trimming and J lost 2 bases, with 9 bases between them. CDR3 length: 13 residues. CDR3 in amino acids: CASSSWTTYEQYF. CDR3 nucleotide sequence: TGTGCCAGCAGCTCCTGGACAACCTACGAGCAGTACTTC.

The chain couples TRBV27 to TRBJ2-3; 11 positions match TRBD1. The CDR3 spans 16 residues. Germline assignment: CDR1 MNHEY and CDR2 SMNVEV (reference sequence). Germline trimming cut 2 bases from V and 6 bases from J; bases unmatched to any gene: 7. In nucleotides, the CDR3 is TGTGCCAGCAGTTTAATCAGGACAGGGGGCAAGGATACGCAGTATTTT. Translation gives CASSLIRTGGKDTQYF.

This clone appeared once. V and J are TRBV18 and TRBJ2-7; 10 positions agree with TRBD2. The CDR3 has 15 amino acids. CDR1 and CDR2 from the germline V gene are KGHSH and LQKENI. The V segment lost 1 base and the J segment 4 bases; nucleotides outside the gene matches: 4. CDR3 region: CASSPLSGGAYEQYF. CDR3 nucleotides: TGTGCCAGCTCACCACTCAGCGGGGGGGCTTACGAGCAGTACTTC.

V is TRBV6-1 and J is TRBJ2-7, with a weak D call TRBD1 (5 bases). The CDR3 spans 13 residues. Germline CDR1 MNHNS, CDR2 SASEGT. The ends were cut back, 9 bases at V and 2 bases at J, with 14 bases in the middle. The CDR3 region has the DNA TGTGCCAGTGCTTGGGGCGACACCTACGAGCAGTACTTC. Amino acid sequence: CASAWGDTYEQYF.

This chain links TRBV5-4 with TRBJ1-1; TRBD1 matches at 8 bases. The CDR3 has 16 residues. J was trimmed by 0 bases and V by 2 bases; bases with no gene match: 6. Germline V gene data show CDR1 as SGHNT and CDR2 as YYREEE (reference sequence). This CDR3 is CASSFGQGGMNTEAFF. CDR3 nucleotides: TGTGCCAGCAGCTTCGGACAGGGAGGTATGAACACTGAAGCTTTCTTT.

This clone has just a few counts. The chain combines TRBV10-3 with TRBJ2-3; 12 bases agree with TRBD2. This CDR3 spans 13 amino acids. The germline gives CDR1 ENHRY, CDR2 SYGVKD. V shed 10 bases, J shed 4 bases, and the junction held 3 bases outside the gene matches. CDR3 DNA sequence: TGTGCCACCGGACTAGCGGGACCAGATACGCAGTATTTT. The encoded protein is CATGLAGPDTQYF.

CDR3 nucleotide sequence: TGTGCCAGCAGTGCGGAAGGGAGCTATGGCTACACCTTC. Residues: CASSAEGSYGYTF. V is TRBV2 and J is TRBJ1-2; D unclear. The germline CDR1 and CDR2 sequences are SNHLY and FYNNEI. V shed 4 bases and J shed 4 bases, with 10 bases lying between them. The CDR3 is 13 residues long.